The T cell receptor (beta chain) under discussion was sequenced for a study of preoperative IRX-2 immunotherapy in early breast cancer. Repertoires were generated with immunoSEQ multiplex PCR, while TCRdb's copy carries only in-frame clones and drops some. This sample has under 45,000 clones, with approximately 95% found just once. Treatment described: preoperative locoregional IRX-2 cytokine immunotherapy. Samples came from a phase Ib trial of preoperative locoregional IRX-2 cytokine immunotherapy. Germline V CDR1 and CDR2: SEHNR, FQNEAQ (reference sequence). Between the trimmed V and J ends, which lost 0 bases and 2 bases, there was a span of 13 bases. This CDR3 contains 16 residues.

The sequenced sample was tumor tissue, obtained after IRX-2 immunotherapy. The J gene is TRBJ2-5, the V gene TRBV7-9; D gene uncertain. The source is a human donor with breast cancer. CDR3 loop: CASSLARVGFQETQYF. In DNA form, the CDR3 reads TGTGCCAGCAGCTTAGCTCGCGTTGGATTTCAAGAGACCCAGTACTTC.